The sequence of this TCR beta chain was determined in a study of beta chain features in type 1 diabetes (dated by TCRdb to the late 2010s). Regarding the complete study: Mean age, gender distribution, total cell number and subset yield were not different between patients and healthy donors. Regulatory and stem cell-like memory subsets were isolated from only 8 patients and 8 healthy donors, whereas naive and central memory subsets came from all 28 donors. The study compared the TCRB repertoires of sorted circulating CD4+ T cell subsets in recently diagnosed type 1 diabetes patients with those in matched healthy donors. A total of roughly 98,000,000 sorted cells were examined across all samples, and RNA yield correlated strongly with the number of cells per subset. General conclusions and limits of the study: HLA sub-analyses involved small numbers of individuals, so any influence of HLA type on TCRB rearrangement remained unresolved. Because cDNA was sequenced instead of genomic DNA, activated cells with high expression could be over-represented, although the groups did not differ in activation or CD3 levels. Naive, central memory and regulatory TCRB repertoires appeared more similar among patients than among healthy donors. PCR might favor shorter templates, but patient and control samples were amplified and corrected together, so any skew would affect both groups equally. Patients with type 1 diabetes made fewer insertions and deleted more nucleotides at VDJ recombination sites, implying thymic rearrangement abnormalities. Type 1 diabetes patients showed a moderate but significant shortening of TCRB CDR3 length in all four CD4+ subsets.

A single peripheral blood draw of around 120 mL on average was collected from each donor into heparinised tubes. A BD FACSAria II and a panel including CD45RO, CCR7, CD25, CD127, CD95 and CD27 were used to sort naive, central memory, regulatory and stem cell-like memory CD4+ T cells. A purity above 95% was achieved for all sorted populations. PBMCs were isolated immediately by Lymphoprep density gradient centrifugation and stained directly without culture. Samples were stained and sorted in pairs, with one healthy donor and one patient per experiment, so that batch effects were minimized. The entire isolated RNA was reverse transcribed using the High Capacity cDNA Reverse Transcription Kit, and thus expressed TCRB transcripts were sequenced. Deep immunoSEQ sequencing was performed on naive, central memory and regulatory T cell samples, with an average of around 3.5 million total reads per sample. Sorted cells were lysed in RLT buffer and RNA was extracted with DNase-treated RNeasy Micro or Mini kits, depending on cell number. Each cell subset was processed on its own to prevent cross-contamination, while patient and healthy donor samples were processed together. Using the immunoSEQ multiplex PCR, TCRB sequences were amplified from cDNA into 87-bp fragments spanning the CDR3 region. Amplicons were sequenced on the Illumina HiSeq platform. As for the original processing: Synthetic template baselines were used to correct PCR bias computationally, reads within Hamming distance 2 were collapsed together, and singletons that could not be merged were discarded. Reads were aligned to IMGT to assign V, D and J genes, CDR3 length, and insertions or deletions at six rearrangement sites. Within each subset, clonotype counts were normalized to the number of sorted cells before true diversity and Gini coefficients were calculated with the tcR R package. The overlap coefficient, calculated on TCRB nucleotide sequences, was used to measure repertoire sharing. Drawn from immuneACCESS, this table holds only the in-frame rearrangements with V and J called that TCRdb kept. Clones are partly lost; checked studies trace under half to an unresolved V gene and leave the rest unexplained. Clone size and V and J calls were adopted from that table, with D and trimming inferred from the DNA. The sample includes around 300,000 clones, with less than 15% observed a single time. Clones ranked in the top ten supply 6.7% of the sample.

To note about this clone: The specificity of this receptor is unknown. Base qualities are not recorded, but no much larger clone differs from it by a single base.

The germline V gene supplies CDR1 MNHEY and CDR2 SVGAGI. The CDR3 spans 11 residues, from the cysteine through the phenylalanine. Just CDR3 DNA is preserved here, 33 bases in frame from base 1. V and J lose 6 bases and 7 bases, and a span of 9 bases separates them. The V and J segments used are TRBV6-5 and TRBJ1-1; the D gene is possibly TRBD1, with 5 bases matching. The receptor's source is a man younger than 45 in good health. The sample consisted of central memory CD4+ T cells from blood. The CDR3 reads CASSRGGEAFF. The nucleotides are TGTGCCAGCAGCCGGGGGGGTGAAGCTTTCTTT.